This T cell receptor (beta chain) was observed in a study of blood T cell repertoires in COVID-19. The repertoire was sequenced with immunoSEQ multiplex PCR; TCRdb's copy has only in-frame clones and lacks some. The table lists about 340,000 clones, around nine tenths of them singletons, with around 3.5% in the top ten. Looked up from germline, CDR1 is SGDLS and CDR2 is YYNGEE. V lost 2 bases, J lost 2 bases, and 10 bases lay in between. This CDR3 contains 14 residues. This chain connects TRBV9 to TRBJ1-2, with D perhaps TRBD1 (6 bases). The sequenced sample was peripheral blood. The TCR was taken from a woman aged 18-29 years who had recovered from COVID-19. CDR3 DNA: TGTGCCAGCAGCGTCGCAGGGGCCAACTATGGCTACACCTTC. Translation gives CASSVAGANYGYTF.